This TCR beta chain was captured by sequencing in a study of OX40 agonist ivuxolimab in advanced cancers. Across the whole study: Each patient was given ivuxolimab into a vein every 2 weeks, at 0.01 to 10 mg/kg.

In the case of this clone: Its cognate antigen is unknown.

Clones were sequenced by immunoSEQ multiplex PCR, and TCRdb holds only the in-frame ones, with some missing. Among 80,000 to 95,000 clones, about 90% were seen once, and the ten largest hold roughly 0.53%. Study observations and caveats: Both CD4+ and CD8+ T cell populations in blood had undergone clonal expansion by week 6 at 0.1 to 3.0 mg/kg.

There are 15 residues in the CDR3. The ends were cut back, 5 bases at V and 2 bases at J, with 15 bases in the middle. The germline V gene encodes CDR1 SEHNR and CDR2 FQNEAQ (reference sequence). The sample was CD4+ or CD8+ T cells sorted from blood, taken in a trial of the OX40 agonist ivuxolimab. This receptor was identified in an adult with an advanced solid tumor such as melanoma, head and neck, liver or kidney cancer. The chain links TRBV7-9 to TRBJ1-1; D not certain. The CDR3 sequence is CASSPRAPPNTEAFF. The CDR3 DNA follows: TGTGCCAGCAGCCCCCGAGCGCCCCCTAACACTGAAGCTTTCTTT.